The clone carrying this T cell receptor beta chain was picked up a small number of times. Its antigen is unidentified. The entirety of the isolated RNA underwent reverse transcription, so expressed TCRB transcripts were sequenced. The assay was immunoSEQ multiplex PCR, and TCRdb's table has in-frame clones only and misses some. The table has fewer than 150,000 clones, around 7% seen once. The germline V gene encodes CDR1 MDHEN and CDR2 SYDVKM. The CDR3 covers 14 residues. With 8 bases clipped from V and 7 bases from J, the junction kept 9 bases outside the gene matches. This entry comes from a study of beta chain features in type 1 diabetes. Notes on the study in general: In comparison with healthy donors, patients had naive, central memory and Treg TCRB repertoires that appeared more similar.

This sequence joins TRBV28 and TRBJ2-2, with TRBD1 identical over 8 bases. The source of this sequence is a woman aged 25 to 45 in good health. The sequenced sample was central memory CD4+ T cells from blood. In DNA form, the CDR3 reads TGTGCCAGCGCCGGGACAGGAGGGTACGGGGAGCTGTTTTTT. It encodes CASAGTGGYGELFF.